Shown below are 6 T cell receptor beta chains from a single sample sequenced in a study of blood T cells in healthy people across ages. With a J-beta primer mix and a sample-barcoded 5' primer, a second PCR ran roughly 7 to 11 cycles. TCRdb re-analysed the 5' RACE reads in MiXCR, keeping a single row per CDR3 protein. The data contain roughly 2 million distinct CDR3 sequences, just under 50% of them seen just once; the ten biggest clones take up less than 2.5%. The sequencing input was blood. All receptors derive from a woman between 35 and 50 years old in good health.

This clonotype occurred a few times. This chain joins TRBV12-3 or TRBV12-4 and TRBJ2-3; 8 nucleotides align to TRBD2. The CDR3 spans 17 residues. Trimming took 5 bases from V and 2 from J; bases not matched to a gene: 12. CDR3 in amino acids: CASSNPMAGGFTDTQYF. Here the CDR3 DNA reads TGTGCCAGCAGTAACCCTATGGCGGGGGGATTCACAGATACGCAGTATTTT.

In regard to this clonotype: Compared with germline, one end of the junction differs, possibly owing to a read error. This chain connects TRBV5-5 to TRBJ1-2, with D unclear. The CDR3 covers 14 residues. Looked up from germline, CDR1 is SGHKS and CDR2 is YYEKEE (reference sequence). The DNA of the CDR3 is TGTGCCAGCAGCTTAATTCGAGAGAACTATGGTTACACCTTC. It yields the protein CASSLIRENYGYTF. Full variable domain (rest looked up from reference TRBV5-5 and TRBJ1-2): DAGVTQSPTHLIKTRGQQVTLRCSPISGHKSVSWYQQVLGQGPQFIFQYYEKEERGRGNFPDRFSARQFPNYSSELNVNALLLGDSALYLCASSLIRENYGYTFGSGTRLTVV.

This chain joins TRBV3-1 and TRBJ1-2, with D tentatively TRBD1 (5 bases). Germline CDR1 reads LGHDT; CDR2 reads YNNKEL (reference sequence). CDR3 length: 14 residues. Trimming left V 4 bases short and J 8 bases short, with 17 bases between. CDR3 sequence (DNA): TGTGCCAGCAGCCGCCAAGATGGCAGGGTCGGCTACACCTTC. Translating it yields CASSRQDGRVGYTF.

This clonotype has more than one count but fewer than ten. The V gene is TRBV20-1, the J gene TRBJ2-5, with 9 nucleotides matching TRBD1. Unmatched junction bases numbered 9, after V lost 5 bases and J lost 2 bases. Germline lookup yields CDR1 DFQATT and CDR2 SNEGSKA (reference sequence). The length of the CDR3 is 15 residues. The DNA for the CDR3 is TGCAGTGCTCATACTTTGGGACAGGGTCAAGAGACCCAGTACTTC. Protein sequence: CSAHTLGQGQETQYF.

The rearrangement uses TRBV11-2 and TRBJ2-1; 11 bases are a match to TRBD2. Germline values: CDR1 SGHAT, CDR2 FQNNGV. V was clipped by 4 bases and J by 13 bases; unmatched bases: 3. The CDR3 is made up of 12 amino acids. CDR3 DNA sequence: TGTGCCAGCAGCTGGGGACTAGCGGCTCAGTTCTTC. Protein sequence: CASSWGLAAQFF. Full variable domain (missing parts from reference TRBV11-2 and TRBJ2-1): EAGVAQSPRYKIIEKRQSVAFWCNPISGHATLYWYQQILGQGPKLLIQFQNNGVVDDSQLPKDRFSAERLKGVDSTLKIQPAKLEDSAVYLCASSWGLAAQFFGPGTRLTVL.

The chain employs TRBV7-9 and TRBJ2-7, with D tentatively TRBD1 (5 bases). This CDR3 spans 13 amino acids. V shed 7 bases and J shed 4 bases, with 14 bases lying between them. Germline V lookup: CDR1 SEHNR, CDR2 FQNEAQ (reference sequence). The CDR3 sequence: CASTSQGSYEQYF. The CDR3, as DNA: TGTGCCAGCACGAGTCAGGGAAGTTACGAGCAGTACTTC.